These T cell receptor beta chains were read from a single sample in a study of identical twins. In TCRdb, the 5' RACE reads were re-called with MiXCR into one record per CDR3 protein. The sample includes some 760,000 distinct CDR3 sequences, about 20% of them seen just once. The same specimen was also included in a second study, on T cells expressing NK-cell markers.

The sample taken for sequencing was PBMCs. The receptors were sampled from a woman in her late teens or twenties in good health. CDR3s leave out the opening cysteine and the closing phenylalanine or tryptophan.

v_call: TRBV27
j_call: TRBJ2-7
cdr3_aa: ASKDRGNGEQY

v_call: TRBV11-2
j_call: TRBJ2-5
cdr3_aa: ASSQSSGSYQETQY

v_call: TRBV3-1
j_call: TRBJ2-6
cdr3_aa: ASSQDRGRGANVLT

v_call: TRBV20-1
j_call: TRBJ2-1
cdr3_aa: SARLSGGAYNEQF

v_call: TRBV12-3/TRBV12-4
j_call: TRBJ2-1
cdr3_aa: ASTHSGHYNEQF

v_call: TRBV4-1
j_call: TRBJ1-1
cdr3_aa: ASSQVGRRRKGNTEAF

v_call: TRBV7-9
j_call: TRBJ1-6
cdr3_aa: ASSLRDRQGNSPLH

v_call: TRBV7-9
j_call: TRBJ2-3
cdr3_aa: ASSFRVADTQY

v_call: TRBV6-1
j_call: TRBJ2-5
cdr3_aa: ASRILGQGGTQY

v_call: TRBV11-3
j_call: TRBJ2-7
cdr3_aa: ASSLTPFGEQY

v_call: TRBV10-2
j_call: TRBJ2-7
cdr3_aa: ASKNLAVSYEQY

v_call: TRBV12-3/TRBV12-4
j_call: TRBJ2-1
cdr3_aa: ASSLDGGAYEQF

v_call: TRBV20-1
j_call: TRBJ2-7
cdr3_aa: SALRLQGALNEQY

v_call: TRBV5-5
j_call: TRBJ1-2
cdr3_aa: ASSLVKTNYGYT

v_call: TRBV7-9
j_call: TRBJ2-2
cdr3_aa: ASSLGGKFVGELF

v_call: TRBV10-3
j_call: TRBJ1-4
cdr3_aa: AISELAAATNEKLF

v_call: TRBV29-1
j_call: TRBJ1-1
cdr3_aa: SVEADSNTEAF

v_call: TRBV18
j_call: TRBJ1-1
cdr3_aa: ASSKGQGTNTEAF

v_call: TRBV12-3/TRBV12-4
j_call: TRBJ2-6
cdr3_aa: ASCPGFGANVLT

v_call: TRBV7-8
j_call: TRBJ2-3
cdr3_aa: ASSPWTSGGAESTDTQY

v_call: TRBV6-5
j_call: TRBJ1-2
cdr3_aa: ASRYGVSYGYT

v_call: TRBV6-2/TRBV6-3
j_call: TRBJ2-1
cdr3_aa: ASRGAEYNEQF

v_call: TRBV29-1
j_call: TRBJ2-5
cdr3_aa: SVEWRGVSWETQY

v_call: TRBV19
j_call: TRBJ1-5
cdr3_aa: ASRRLDQPQH

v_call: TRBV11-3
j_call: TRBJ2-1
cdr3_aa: ASSPKRGGWDEQF

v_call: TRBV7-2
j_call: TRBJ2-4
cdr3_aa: ASSFGGSKNIQY

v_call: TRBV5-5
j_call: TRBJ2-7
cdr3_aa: ASSLSARVGYEQY

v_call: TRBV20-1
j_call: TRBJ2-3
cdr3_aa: SARENGLVTDTQY

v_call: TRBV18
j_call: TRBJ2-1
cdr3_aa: ASSPTAFSYNEQF

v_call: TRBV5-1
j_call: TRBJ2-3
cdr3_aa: ASSFGQGFADTQY

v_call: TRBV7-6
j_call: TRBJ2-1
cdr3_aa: ASSSLTGIGDEQF

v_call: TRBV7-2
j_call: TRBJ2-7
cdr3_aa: ASSLAGGRSYDQY

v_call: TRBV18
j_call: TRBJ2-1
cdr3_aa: ASSPALGNDEQF

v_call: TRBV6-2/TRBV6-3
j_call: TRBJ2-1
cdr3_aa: ASTKKARSVYNEQF

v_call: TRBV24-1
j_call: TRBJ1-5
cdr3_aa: ATTEGGCYDQPQH

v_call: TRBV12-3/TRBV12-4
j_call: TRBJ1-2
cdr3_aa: ASSPRWVGGYT

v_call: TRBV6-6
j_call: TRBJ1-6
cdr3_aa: ASSRAGSPLH

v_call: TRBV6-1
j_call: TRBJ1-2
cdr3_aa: ASSTGDRIYGYT

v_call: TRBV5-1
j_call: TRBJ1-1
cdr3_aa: ASSLYRNTEAF

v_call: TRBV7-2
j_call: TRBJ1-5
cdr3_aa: ASSLDRGRNQPQH

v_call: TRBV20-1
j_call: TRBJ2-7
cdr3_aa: SARGGGATTAQY

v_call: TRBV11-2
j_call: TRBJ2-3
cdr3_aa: ASSLKSGGGLGTDTQY

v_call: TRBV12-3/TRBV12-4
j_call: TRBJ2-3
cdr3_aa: ASSRQTDTQY

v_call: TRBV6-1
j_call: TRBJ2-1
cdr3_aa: ASSPRGGYYEQF

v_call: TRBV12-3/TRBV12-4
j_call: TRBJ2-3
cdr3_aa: ASSSSESTDTQY

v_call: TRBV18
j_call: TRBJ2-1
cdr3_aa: ASSLQIAGGRNEQF

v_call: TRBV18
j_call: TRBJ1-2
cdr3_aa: ASSPPAVNYGYT

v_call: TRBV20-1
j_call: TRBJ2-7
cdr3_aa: SARRGGSYEQY

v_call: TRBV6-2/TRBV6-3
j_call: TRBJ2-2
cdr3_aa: ASSYPGGGQTTNANTGELF

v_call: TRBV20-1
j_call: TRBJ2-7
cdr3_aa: SASSGAPLGEQY

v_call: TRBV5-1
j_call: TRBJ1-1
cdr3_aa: ASRTANTEAF

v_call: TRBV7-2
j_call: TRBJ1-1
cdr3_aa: ASSLRWVNTEAF

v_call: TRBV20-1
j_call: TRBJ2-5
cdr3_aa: SADRGSTETQY

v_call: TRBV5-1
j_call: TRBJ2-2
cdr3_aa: ASSPGVSYTGELF

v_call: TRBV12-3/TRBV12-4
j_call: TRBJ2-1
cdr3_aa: ASSPMERGSYNEQF

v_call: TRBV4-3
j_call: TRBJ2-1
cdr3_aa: ASSRRGTDLDNEQF

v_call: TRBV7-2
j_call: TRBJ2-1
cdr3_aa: AVNQDYNEQF

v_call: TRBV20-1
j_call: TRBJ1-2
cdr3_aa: SAMEGAGSGYT

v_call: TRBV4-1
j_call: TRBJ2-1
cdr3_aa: ASSQVYLDEQF